This T cell receptor (beta chain) was obtained from a study of OX40 agonist ivuxolimab in advanced cancers. Some clones are missing from TCRdb's copy, which holds only in-frame ones; the method was immunoSEQ multiplex PCR. The table lists tens of thousands of clones, more than 80% of them singletons. The TCR comes from an adult with an advanced solid tumor such as melanoma, head and neck, liver or kidney cancer. This sample comprised CD4+ or CD8+ T cells sorted from blood, obtained in a trial of the OX40 agonist ivuxolimab.

The CDR3 nucleotides are TGTGCCAGCAGCTTGGCAGGTACCCCTTTTGAGACCCAGTACTTC. As protein: CASSLAGTPFETQYF. This chain joins TRBV7-6 and TRBJ2-5; no reliable D call. The V gene's germline CDR1 is SGHVS and CDR2 FNYEAQ. Trimming took 3 bases from V and 5 from J, leaving 16 bases between them. The CDR3 length is 15 residues.